These T cell receptor beta chains were read from a single sample in a study of monozygotic twins with inflammatory bowel disease. TCRdb reanalyzed the 5' RACE reads, giving one entry per CDR3 protein sequence and no DNA. The sample table sets out under 200,000 distinct CDR3 sequences. The sample consisted of blood. Receptor source: a human donor with ulcerative colitis or Crohn's disease, or a healthy co-twin of an affected twin (not recorded which). CDR3s include the opening cysteine and the closing phenylalanine or tryptophan.

TRBJ2-1 TRBV3-1 CASSQGVLAGSEQFF
TRBJ2-7 TRBV27 CASSYTGTSGSRTYEQYF
TRBJ2-2 TRBV28 CASSSTRTLNTGELFF
TRBJ2-1 TRBV12-3/TRBV12-4 CATLAVSYNEQFF
TRBJ1-6 TRBV11-3 CASSLGNENSPLHF
TRBJ2-1 TRBV10-3 CAIMDTLSYNEQFF
TRBJ2-1 TRBV5-1 CAISLRAGLYNEQFF
TRBJ1-1 TRBV19 CASKGPGRGAEAFF
TRBJ2-1 TRBV11-2 CASSAGQRSEQFF
TRBJ2-3 TRBV15 CATSRAPDLLTDTQYF
TRBJ2-7 TRBV7-8 CASSLASSTYEQYF
TRBJ2-7 TRBV5-1 CASSSGTGEREQYF
TRBJ2-5 TRBV7-9 CASRAGTETQYF
TRBJ2-2 TRBV7-2 CASSLGRNTGELFF
TRBJ2-2 TRBV6-5 CASSLEVKINTGELFF
TRBJ2-5 TRBV20-1 CSARDYGVAGAETQYF
TRBJ2-3 TRBV29-1 CSVEDERTSTDTQYF
TRBJ2-7 TRBV20-1 CSARGIVGQVSSYEQYF
TRBJ2-5 TRBV7-3 CASSPRDRMETQYF
TRBJ2-7 TRBV7-9 CASSLDLAYEQYF
TRBJ2-7 TRBV5-1 CASSSGLAVGSVIEQYF
TRBJ1-5 TRBV7-8 CASREYSNQPQHF
TRBJ1-4 TRBV7-2 CASSSQGGTNEKLFF
TRBJ2-1 TRBV10-1 CASSPPNLLAGGQFF
TRBJ2-7 TRBV7-9 CASSLRGSSEEQYF
TRBJ2-1 TRBV2 CAIGTAYNEQFF
TRBJ1-2 TRBV7-6 CASSSWDYGYTF
TRBJ2-7 TRBV14 CASSQSGTSVYEQYF
TRBJ2-7 TRBV10-3 CAISPGQYEQYF
TRBJ2-7 TRBV7-9 CASSQGLATYEQYF
TRBJ2-7 TRBV5-6 CASKRGVGPRGYEQYF
TRBJ1-1 TRBV29-1 CSVTGIYTEAFF
TRBJ2-3 TRBV5-5 CASSLGGGSDTQYF
TRBJ2-5 TRBV7-6 CASSLPRGGLETQYF
TRBJ2-3 TRBV20-1 CSARVIPDTQYF
TRBJ2-3 TRBV5-1 CASSFTGTSGRADTQYF
TRBJ2-1 TRBV4-3 CASSQDSSGVHNEQFF
TRBJ2-2 TRBV9 CASSIHSGNTGELFF
TRBJ2-7 TRBV27 CASSATYSYEQYF